The sequence of this T cell receptor beta chain was determined in a study of blood T cells in healthy people across ages. Trimming stripped 6 bases from V and 6 bases from J, with 24 bases between. CDR1 is LGHNT, CDR2 FRNRAP, per germline. This CDR3 spans 17 amino acids. A sample-barcoded 5' primer and a J-beta primer mix were used in a second PCR of roughly 6 to 11 cycles. Each CDR3 protein is one row after TCRdb ran MiXCR on the 5' RACE reads. The sample has some 550,000 distinct CDR3 sequences, around half seen once; the top ten hold approximately 23%. The chain links TRBV12-5 to TRBJ2-1; D unclear. The clonotype originates from a man of 80 years or more in good health. The sequencing sample was made of blood. The DNA of the CDR3 is TGTGCTAGTGGCCCCAGTGGGAAATGGGCTAGTCGCAATGAGCAGTTCTTC. Encoded protein: CASGPSGKWASRNEQFF.